The 11 T cell receptor beta chains below all came from one sample that was sequenced in a study of cytomegalovirus exposure and HLA in healthy donors (dated by TCRdb to about 2017). The library was made by the immunoSEQ multiplex PCR assay. The multiplex PCR relied on a mix of 60 forward primers for TCR Vbeta segments and 13 reverse primers for TCR Jbeta segments. The table was pulled from immuneACCESS by TCRdb, which kept in-frame rearrangements only. Such tables lose some clones; where checked, under half of the loss comes from unresolved V genes, and the rest has no known cause. The sample has 120,000 to 150,000 clones on record, around 73% of them singletons. The top ten hold approximately 1.6% of the sample. The sample taken for sequencing was PBMCs. These receptors were collected from a woman aged 18 to 35 in good health and CMV-seronegative.

The gene calls are TRBV5-4 and TRBJ1-1, with a tentative D call TRBD1 (5 bases). The V and J ends lost 4 bases and 0 bases respectively, with 10 bases between them. Germline V gene sequence: CDR1 SGHNT, CDR2 YYREEE (reference sequence). This CDR3 is built from 14 residues. The CDR3 protein is CASSRTKLNTEAFF. CDR3 in DNA: TGTGCCAGCAGCCGGACAAAATTGAACACTGAAGCTTTCTTT.

The chain carries TRBV5-6 and TRBJ2-1, with 10 bases identical to TRBD2. Germline V gene lookup returns CDR1 SGHDT and CDR2 YYEEEE. CDR3 size: 17 residues. V gave up 0 bases and J gave up 1 base; unmatched junction bases: 4. The CDR3 sequence: CASSLAEAGGSYNEQFF. The CDR3, as DNA: TGTGCCAGCAGCTTGGCGGAAGCGGGAGGGTCCTACAATGAGCAGTTCTTC.

As to this clone: The CDR3 end shows no conserved phenylalanine or tryptophan, and so a read error is likely. The DNA is omitted, as the CDR3 cannot be located on it reliably, and the CDR3 follows TCRdb's listing. The chain carries TRBV5-3 and TRBJ2-7; TRBD2, the D gene given by the table, was not confirmed from the DNA. TRBV5-3 is placed among ORFs of uncertain function. The length of the CDR3 is 16 amino acids, counting both ends. The CDR3: CARSGGRESRKGRSRI.

The V gene is TRBV19, the J gene TRBJ1-2; the D gene is possibly TRBD1 (5 bases). The germline V gene has CDR1 LNHDA and CDR2 SQIVND (reference sequence). The V gene lost 5 bases and the J gene lost 2 bases, with 9 bases spanning the gap. The CDR3 has 13 residues. The CDR3 spells CASSFRQNYGYTF. CDR3 bases: TGTGCCAGTAGTTTTCGACAGAACTATGGCTACACCTTC.

This clone was observed a few times. This rearrangement joins TRBV5-6 to TRBJ2-3, with 9 nucleotides matching TRBD2. This CDR3 comprises 15 residues. Per germline, CDR1 SGHDT and CDR2 YYEEEE. The junction had 9 bases not matched to a gene; V was cut back by 4 bases and J by 6 bases. The CDR3 sequence: CASSQAGGRADTQYF. The CDR3 DNA sequence: TGTGCCAGCAGCCAAGCGGGAGGCCGAGCGGATACGCAGTATTTT.

The chain carries TRBV20-1 and TRBJ2-7, with 8 bases fitting TRBD1. In germline, CDR1 is DFQATT, CDR2 SNEGSKA (reference sequence). J lost 6 bases, V lost 6 bases, and 4 bases had no gene match. The CDR3 contains 11 residues. CDR3 sequence: CSAPDRAEQYF. The CDR3, as DNA: TGCAGTGCACCGGACAGGGCCGAGCAGTACTTC.

This clone has more than one count but fewer than ten. The chain joins TRBV9 to TRBJ1-4; D perhaps matches TRBD1 (5 bases). The CDR3 has 13 residues. V was pared by 3 bases and J by 12 bases, with 15 bases between. The V gene's germline CDR1 is SGDLS and CDR2 YYNGEE. In DNA, the CDR3 is TGTGCCAGCAGCGCTCAGTCGCAAGGGGAACTGTTTTTT. Translated, it gives CASSAQSQGELFF.

This clone was seen just once. This chain links TRBV6-6 with TRBJ2-2; unclear D gene. The CDR3 length is 12 residues. Trimming shortened V by 4 bases and J by 7 bases, and 7 bases separated the two germline ends. Per germline, CDR1 MNHNY and CDR2 SVGAGI (reference sequence). CDR3 region: CASSSRNGELFF. DNA of the CDR3: TGTGCCAGCAGTTCGAGGAACGGGGAGCTGTTTTTT.

The chain joins TRBV19 to TRBJ1-1; D call uncertain. The CDR3 has 15 amino acids. V lost 2 bases and J lost 1, with 11 bases in between. Germline CDR1 and CDR2: LNHDA and SQIVND (reference sequence). In DNA form, the CDR3 reads TGTGCCAGTAGTATACTCTTTCTGGCGAACACTGAAGCTTTCTTT. Translation gives CASSILFLANTEAFF.

The rearrangement uses TRBV7-9 and TRBJ1-1; 7 nucleotides line up with TRBD1. The CDR3 consists of 16 residues. Germline CDR1 and CDR2: SEHNR and FQNEAQ (reference sequence). Trimming cost V 6 bases and J 0 bases; bases outside gene matches: 10. CDR3 nucleotide sequence: TGTGCCAGCAGAAAGGGACAGACGAACATGAACACTGAAGCTTTCTTT. It yields the protein CASRKGQTNMNTEAFF.

The J gene is TRBJ1-1, the V gene TRBV4-3; a possible D gene is TRBD1 (5 bases). From germline, CDR1 is LGHNA and CDR2 YSLEER. The CDR3 contains 13 residues. Trimming cost V 4 bases and J 4 bases, with 10 bases left between them. CDR3 coding DNA: TGCGCCAGCAGCCGGGGGGGTAGCACTGAAGCTTTCTTT. As protein: CASSRGGSTEAFF.